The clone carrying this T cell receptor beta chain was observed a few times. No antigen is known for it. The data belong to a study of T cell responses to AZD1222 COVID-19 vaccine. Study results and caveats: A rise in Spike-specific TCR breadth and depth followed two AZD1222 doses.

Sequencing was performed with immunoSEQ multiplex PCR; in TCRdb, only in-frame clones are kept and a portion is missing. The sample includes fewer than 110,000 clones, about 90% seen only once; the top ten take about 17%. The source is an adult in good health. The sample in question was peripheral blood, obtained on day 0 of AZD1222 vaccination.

The CDR3 nucleotides are TGTGCCACCAGCAGAGACGCGTATGGCTACACCTTC. The encoded protein is CATSRDAYGYTF. V is TRBV15 and J is TRBJ1-2; no reliable D call. Trimming removed 0 bases from V and 5 bases from J, with 4 bases in between. The CDR3 has 12 residues. From germline, CDR1 is LNHNV and CDR2 YYDKDF (reference sequence).